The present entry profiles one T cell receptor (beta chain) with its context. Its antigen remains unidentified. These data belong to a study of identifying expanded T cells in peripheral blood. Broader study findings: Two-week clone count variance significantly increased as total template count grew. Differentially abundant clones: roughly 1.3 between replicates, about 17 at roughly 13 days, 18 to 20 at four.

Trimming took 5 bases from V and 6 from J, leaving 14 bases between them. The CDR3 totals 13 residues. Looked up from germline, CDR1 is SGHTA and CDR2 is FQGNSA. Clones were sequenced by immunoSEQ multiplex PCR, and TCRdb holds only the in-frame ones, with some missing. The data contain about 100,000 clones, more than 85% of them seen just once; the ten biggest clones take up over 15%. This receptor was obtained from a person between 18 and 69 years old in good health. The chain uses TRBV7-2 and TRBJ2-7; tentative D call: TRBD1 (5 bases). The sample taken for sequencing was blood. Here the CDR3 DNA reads TGTGCCAGCAGCGTGGTACAGGTGGCCGAGCAGTACTTC. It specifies CASSVVQVAEQYF.